A single T cell receptor (beta chain) is shown here with its context. This sample is part of a study of blood T cell repertoires in COVID-19. Germline assignment: CDR1 SGHDT and CDR2 YYEEEE. The CDR3 contains 15 residues. The V end was cut by 1 base, the J end by 5 bases, with 16 bases between. Enrollees, about 18 to 95 years old, lived in some 24 US areas. Produced via immunoSEQ multiplex PCR; TCRdb's table is partial and in-frame only. The data contain 250,000 to 400,000 clones, 80% to 90% of them singletons. This receptor was taken from a woman aged 30 to 39 who had recovered from COVID-19. The V call is TRBV5-6, the J call TRBJ2-7; possibly TRBD1 for D (6 bases). The sequencing sample was made of PBMCs or T cells enriched from blood (not recorded which). CDR3 sequence: CASSLKTGRMDEQYF. As DNA, the CDR3 is TGTGCCAGCAGCTTGAAGACAGGACGTATGGACGAGCAGTACTTC.